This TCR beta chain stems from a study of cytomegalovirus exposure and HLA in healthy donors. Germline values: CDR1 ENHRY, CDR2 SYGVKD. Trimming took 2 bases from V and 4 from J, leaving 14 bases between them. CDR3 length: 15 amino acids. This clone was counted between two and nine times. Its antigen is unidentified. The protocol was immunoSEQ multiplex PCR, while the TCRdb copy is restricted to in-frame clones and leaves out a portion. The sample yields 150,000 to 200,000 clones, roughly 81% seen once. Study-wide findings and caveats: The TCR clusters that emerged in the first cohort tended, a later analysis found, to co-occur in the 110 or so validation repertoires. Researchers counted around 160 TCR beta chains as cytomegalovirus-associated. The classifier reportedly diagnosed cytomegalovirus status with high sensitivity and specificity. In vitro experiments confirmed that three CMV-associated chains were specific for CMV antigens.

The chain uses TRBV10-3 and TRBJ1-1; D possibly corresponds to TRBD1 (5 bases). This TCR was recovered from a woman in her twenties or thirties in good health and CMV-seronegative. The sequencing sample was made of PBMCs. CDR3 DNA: TGTGCCATCAGTGAGGTTGCAGGGTCGGCCACTGAAGCTTTCTTT. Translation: CAISEVAGSATEAFF.